This TCR beta chain was observed in a study of cytomegalovirus exposure and HLA in healthy donors (dated by TCRdb to about 2017). For context, the study as a whole: An earlier analysis of approximately 640 of the donors reported roughly 270 Gb of sequence data and more than 90 million unique TCR beta sequences from approximately 180 million T cells. Roughly 310 gigabases of sequencing data and approximately 85 million unique TCR sequences were included in an early release covering 550 to 800 HLA-typed donors. Of the roughly 430 genotyped donors, about 80% fell in the genetic ancestry cluster associated with self-reported Caucasian donors. The aim of the study was to test whether cataloging public T cell receptors could identify signatures of past pathogen exposure. The study used immunosequencing to profile the T cell repertoires of 600 to 850 subjects and linked those repertoires to cytomegalovirus serostatus. A separate validation cohort of approximately 120 different subjects was used in addition to the 666-subject first cohort. To predict cytomegalovirus infection status, the study brought together high-throughput TCR immunosequencing, statistical association of individual TCRs with disease status, and machine learning. In a later analysis, previously published TCR beta repertoires from 550 to 750 donors were re-analyzed and high-resolution HLA genotyping was added so that TCR occurrence patterns could be studied. The later analysis used no new phenotypic data to find candidate immune exposures, relying instead on TCR beta sequences and their occurrence across donors. In an earlier analysis of a few hundred of the donors, high-throughput TCR beta sequencing was used to judge whether each TCR beta V gene segment behaved as functional or pseudogenic. Alongside the repertoire data, information on donor age, sex, ethnicity and CMV serostatus was compiled. A later genetic analysis used genome-wide SNP genotypes for 398 of the 666 donors, treating that subset as a discovery cohort. Every repertoire in the discovery cohort had been generated on one and the same sequencing platform. Class I and class II HLA loci were covered by the typing at four-digit resolution. The number of typed donors differed by locus: about 620-640 for A, B, C, DRB1 and DQB1; approximately 520 for DQA1; about 600 for DPA1; and some 450 for DPB1. Roughly five DR-DQ haplotypes were treated as single units for association and clustering because of strong linkage in the cohort. Across some 400 genotyped donors of the cohort, an average of roughly 250,000 unique TCR beta nucleotide sequences per donor were sequenced, and 15% to 20% of those sequences were non-productive.

Overall study outcomes, separate from this receptor: A further reported finding was that TCR beta sequences accurately predicted the HLA-A and HLA-B alleles for most subjects in the first cohort. According to the authors, the approach could potentially be generalized to other disease states and immunological phenotypes. Compared with equally common non-associated chains, HLA-associated TCR beta chains in a later analysis were more clonally expanded and had lower generation probabilities. Most TCR sequences were seen in very few donors, while some public TCRs were found in many individuals. A later analysis reported that several top co-occurrence clusters appeared linked to parvovirus B19, influenza, CMV and Epstein-Barr virus. In this cohort, only TCR beta chains were sequenced, and detectable features were limited by the absence of alpha or paired-chain data. A few of the identified cytomegalovirus-associated TCR beta chains were confirmed in vitro to be specific for cytomegalovirus antigens. In a later genetic analysis, a missense DCLRE1C variant was associated with V-gene and J-gene trimming of TCR beta chains, and the association was replicated in an independent cohort. The only immune exposure information available for the cohort was CMV serostatus. The study listed 150 to 200 TCR beta chains as associated with cytomegalovirus. An earlier analysis of around 600 of the donors showed that most TCR beta V segments appeared in productive rearrangements either about 87% or about 30% of the time, which broadly matched IMGT annotations. Because HLA typing was unavailable for some donors at each locus, only the typed subset was used in association tests. Linkage disequilibrium might explain the correlated functional status among segregating V segments, but an unknown experimental factor could not be ruled out. When HLA alleles, especially DR and DQ, strongly co-occurred, attributing TCR associations to individual alleles was difficult. Because the 87-base-pair reads could not distinguish some IMGT-functional V segments, including TRBV6-2 and TRBV6-3, those segments were excluded. A cluster of highly shared sequence variants was judged likely to represent a technical artifact of the sequencing pipeline. In a later analysis, the rate of TCR association differed among HLA loci, with DRB1 alleles having the most associated TCRs and HLA-C alleles having the fewest. At a false discovery rate of 0.05, a later analysis linked about 17,000 TCR beta sequences to specific HLA alleles. In both the original and validation cohorts, the classifier was reported to diagnose cytomegalovirus status with high specificity and sensitivity. Because counts were too low, 15 to 20 rarely observed V segments, including chromosome 9 orphons, were excluded from the earlier analysis of under 650 of the donors. Compared with the roughly 600-donor mean, donors in an Asian-associated ancestry cluster had fewer N-insertions in productive TCRs, according to a later genetic analysis. According to a later analysis, most CMV-associated TCR beta chains appeared to be HLA-restricted, and the HLA associations seemed to be driven largely by CMV exposure. Sequencing depth was assumed to be roughly uniform across donors in the presence/absence analyses, though that assumption may not hold.

The germline V gene sets CDR1 to MGHRA and CDR2 to YSYEKL. From the cysteine up to the phenylalanine, the CDR3 has a length of 18 residues. Only the CDR3 DNA is retained, 54 bases long and in frame from the first base. Relative to germline, V is missing 4 bases and J is missing 7 bases, with 17 bases of the junction outside any gene match. The cohort comprised 666 healthy bone marrow donors. At the time of sampling, all cohort members were nominally healthy, though unrecorded immune exposures were likely present. The donor tested CMV seronegative and was one of the 352 seronegative cohort members. Every donor gave a peripheral blood sample, and the peripheral blood mononuclear cells from that sample were used for TCR beta sequencing. Genomic DNA extraction from the blood cell samples was performed with the Qiagen DNeasy Blood Extraction Kit. The method behind the library was the immunoSEQ multiplex PCR assay. For the multiplex PCR, a mixture combining 60 forward primers for TCR Vbeta segments and 13 reverse primers for TCR Jbeta segments was used. A multiplex PCR assay on genomic DNA amplified the CDR3 region of rearranged TCR beta genes. The Illumina HiSeq System was used to sequence the amplified TCR beta libraries as 87-base-pair reads. The authors processed their data as follows. A later analysis tallied 70 million to 100 million unique TCR beta chains across the 666 repertoires, and some 12 million of those chains were shared by two or more donors. To remove PCR and sequencing errors, raw reads were error-corrected and collapsed into unique sequences using a nearest-neighbor algorithm that merged closely related sequences. Alignment of CDR3 sequences to IMGT reference sequences was used to assign V, D and J gene segments. For a sequence to be retained, a match of at least six nucleotides to both a V gene segment and a J gene segment was required. A rearrangement was called productive if the CDR3 had no stop codons and remained in frame with V and J, and every other rearrangement was called non-productive. Following IMGT convention, CDR3 was defined as the stretch from the second conserved V-encoded cysteine up to the conserved J-encoded phenylalanine. In an earlier analysis of just under 600 of the donors, sequences lacking an unambiguous match to a single V gene segment were excluded. An earlier analysis of a few hundred of the donors classified V segments as functional when productive rearrangements were above 56.7% and as segregating when the standard deviation between donors was above 5%. A statistical classification framework was developed to diagnose cytomegalovirus status using the catalog of TCR beta chain sequences. A later analysis assigned V and J genes by comparing TCR nucleotide sequences with IMGT/GENE-DB human TR gene sequences. The TCRdist pipeline was used in a later analysis to assign CDR3 sequences and most-parsimonious VDJ recombination scenarios. In a later analysis, every TCR beta chain was defined by the combination of its CDR3 amino acid sequence and its V-gene family, and reads without a unique V-gene family were dropped. As a way to deal with suspected cross-contamination and a sequencing artifact, a later analysis dropped 592 nucleotide sequences that were highly shared and had low generation probability. A later analysis calculated a clonal expansion index for each public chain from normalized within-repertoire ranks of inferred template counts. In a later analysis, generation probabilities were computed with a VDJ recombination model fitted to out-of-frame rearrangements, and the resulting probabilities were checked against IGoR. A later analysis scored TCR-TCR, TCR-HLA and TCR-CMV co-occurrence with hypergeometric tests, applying a repertoire-size bias correction to TCR pairs. To estimate false discovery rates, a later analysis permuted the HLA or CMV assignments 20 times. A later analysis grouped co-occurring TCRs with DBSCAN, adding TCRdist sequence similarity when clustering within HLA-allele-positive subsets. Repertoires with fewer than 30,000 or more than 120,000 public chains, plus five repertoires with anomalous nucleotide sharing, were excluded from co-occurrence clustering. As stored in TCRdb, this immuneACCESS dataset retains in-frame rearrangements with V and J assigned. A fraction of the clones does not appear; measured against another copy, unresolved V genes explain less than half of the discrepancy, and the remainder lacks a known reason. V, J and clone size are taken as reported in that table, and D and trimming were inferred from the DNA itself. The sample table shows approximately 120,000 clones, and roughly 81% are seen once. The ten largest make up 0.95% to 1.4% of the sample.

About this clone itself: Its antigen is currently not known. One base away there is no much larger clone; base qualities are not given.

The origin of this receptor is a woman under 40 in good health and CMV-seronegative. The sample consisted of PBMCs. This sequence uses TRBV4-1 and TRBJ1-4, with 8 bases matching TRBD1. The CDR3 region: CASSLSFRGRGVSEKLFF. The DNA sequence is as follows: TGCGCCAGCAGCCTCTCCTTCAGGGGGCGAGGTGTAAGTGAAAAACTGTTTTTT.